A single sample gave rise to the 8 T cell receptor beta chains below, sequenced in a study of T cells after yellow fever vaccination. Using its own MiXCR run on the 5' RACE reads, TCRdb lists one record per CDR3 protein. Seen here are about 370,000 distinct CDR3 sequences, around 10% observed once, and the top ten hold roughly a sixth. Sequences were derived from PBMCs, sampled on the day of the first yellow fever vaccination. These receptors all stem from a man younger than 35 who received the YFV17D yellow fever vaccine.

V and J are TRBV5-4 and TRBJ1-2; 9 bases are shared with TRBD1. The CDR3 totals 16 residues. Germline CDR1 SGHNT, CDR2 YYREEE (reference sequence). V dropped 4 bases and J dropped 0; count of bases not matched to a gene: 7. In DNA, the CDR3 is TGTGCCAGCAGCCTGGGACAGGGTTTAGCTAACTATGGCTACACCTTC. This encodes CASSLGQGLANYGYTF.

This clonotype was seen a handful of times. J is TRBJ2-3 and V is TRBV7-9; 8 nucleotides agree with TRBD2. Germline V gene sequence: CDR1 SEHNR, CDR2 FQNEAQ (reference sequence). This CDR3 has 17 amino acids. The ends lost 1 base at V and 0 bases at J; junction bases unmatched: 6. CDR3 sequence reads: CASSLERRGGSTDTQYF. The CDR3 DNA reads TGTGCCAGCAGCTTAGAGCGCCGGGGGGGCAGCACAGATACGCAGTATTTT.

The gene calls are TRBV5-1 and TRBJ2-3, with D possibly called TRBD1 or TRBD2 (5 bases each). CDR3 length: 16 residues. Germline values: CDR1 SGHRS, CDR2 YFSETQ. Trimming shortened V by 1 base and J by 0 bases, and 12 bases separated the two germline ends. This chain's CDR3 is CASSLNSGTSTDTQYF. The CDR3, as DNA: TGCGCCAGCAGCTTGAACTCCGGGACCAGCACAGATACGCAGTATTTT.

This clonotype was seen more than once but under ten times. V usage is TRBV5-6 and J usage is TRBJ2-3; 9 bases line up with TRBD2. Germline CDR1 reads SGHDT; CDR2 reads YYEEEE. The CDR3 consists of 16 residues. J lost 2 bases, V lost 0 bases, and 4 bases had no gene match. CDR3 sequence reads: CASSLGSGGYTDTQYF. The CDR3 DNA sequence: TGTGCCAGCAGCTTGGGAAGCGGGGGGTACACAGATACGCAGTATTTT.

This clonotype has a count of ten or more. The chain uses TRBV5-1 and TRBJ1-1, with 9 bases aligning to TRBD1. CDR1 is SGHRS, CDR2 YFSETQ, per germline. V shed 3 bases and J 4 bases; nucleotides not matched to a gene: 1. The CDR3 loop spans 13 amino acids. Written as DNA, the CDR3 is TGCGCCAGCAGCTCGACAGGGGGCACTGAAGCTTTCTTT. It specifies CASSSTGGTEAFF.

This clonotype was detected a few times. The chain has TRBV20-1 and TRBJ2-3; D unresolved. This CDR3 comprises 13 residues. Trimming took off 5 bases at V and 0 bases at J, with 9 bases between the two ends. Looked up from germline, CDR1 is DFQATT and CDR2 is SNEGSKA (reference sequence). The CDR3, as DNA: TGCAGTGCTCACCTAGTAAGCACAGATACGCAGTATTTT. Its translation is CSAHLVSTDTQYF.

This clonotype was detected ten times or more. The gene calls are TRBV7-2 and TRBJ2-5, with D tentatively TRBD1 (6 bases). The length of the CDR3 is 13 residues. Between the trimmed V and J ends, which lost 9 bases and 7 bases, there was a span of 18 bases. The germline CDR1 and CDR2 sequences are SGHTA and FQGNSA. DNA of the CDR3: TGTGCCAGTTTATGGAGCCGAGGGGGGACCCAGTACTTC. Translating it yields CASLWSRGGTQYF.

This chain uses TRBV7-2 with TRBJ2-2; weak D call: TRBD2 (5 bases). V was shortened by 1 base and J by 4 bases, with 13 bases between the two germline ends. CDR1 and CDR2 (germline): SGHTA, FQGNSA. CDR3 length: 16 amino acids. CDR3 sequence: CASSLVASPFTGELFF. The DNA of the CDR3 is TGTGCCAGCAGCTTAGTGGCTAGCCCTTTCACCGGGGAGCTGTTTTTT.